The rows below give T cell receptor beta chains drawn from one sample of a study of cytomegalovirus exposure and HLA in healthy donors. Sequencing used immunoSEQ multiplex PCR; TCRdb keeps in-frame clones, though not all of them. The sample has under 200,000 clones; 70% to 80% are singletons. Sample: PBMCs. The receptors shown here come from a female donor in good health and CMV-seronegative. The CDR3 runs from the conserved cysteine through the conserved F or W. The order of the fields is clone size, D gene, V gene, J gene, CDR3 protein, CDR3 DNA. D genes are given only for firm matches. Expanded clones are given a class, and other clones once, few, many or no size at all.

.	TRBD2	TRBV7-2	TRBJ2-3	CASSSTSGNTQYF	TGTGCCAGCAGCTCCACTAGCGGAAATACGCAGTATTTT
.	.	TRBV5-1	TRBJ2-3	CASSPGGAFNTQYF	TGCGCCAGCAGCCCTGGGGGCGCGTTTAATACGCAGTATTTT
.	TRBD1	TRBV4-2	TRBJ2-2	CASSQATGRTGELFF	TGTGCCAGCAGCCAGGCGACAGGGCGAACCGGGGAGCTGTTTTTT
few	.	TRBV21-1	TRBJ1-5	CASSDRDRVNLVQPQHF	TGTGCCAGCAGCGACCGGGACAGGGTTAATCTCGTTCAGCCCCAGCATTTT
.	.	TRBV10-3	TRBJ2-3	CAISERSAAADTQYF	TGTGCCATCAGTGAGCGGAGCGCCGCGGCAGATACGCAGTATTTT
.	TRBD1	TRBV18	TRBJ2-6	CASSPPGTGRSGANVLTF	TGTGCCAGCTCACCACCCGGGACAGGCCGCTCTGGGGCCAACGTCCTGACTTTC
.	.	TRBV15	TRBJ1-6	CATSRDGNGNSPLHF	TGTGCCACCAGCAGAGATGGTAACGGTAATTCACCCCTCCACTTT
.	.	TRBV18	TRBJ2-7	CASSPRGDEQYF	TGTGCCAGCTCACCACGGGGGGACGAGCAGTACTTC
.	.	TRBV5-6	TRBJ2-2	CATRTQTGELFF	TGTGCCACACGTACGCAGACCGGGGAGCTGTTTTTT
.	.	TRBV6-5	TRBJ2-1	CASRITVLNEQFF	TGTGCCAGCAGGATAACTGTGCTCAATGAGCAGTTCTTC
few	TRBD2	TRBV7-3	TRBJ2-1	CASSLSSGNEQFF	TGTGCCAGCAGCTTGTCTAGCGGCAATGAGCAGTTCTTC
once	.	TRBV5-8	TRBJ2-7	CASSLGLYEQYF	TGTGCCAGCAGCTTGGGTCTTTACGAGCAGTACTTC
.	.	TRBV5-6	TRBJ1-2	CASSKLAANYGYTF	TGTGCCAGCAGCAAACTGGCGGCAAACTATGGCTACACCTTC
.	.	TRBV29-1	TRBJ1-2	CSVAPGTTNYGYTF	TGCAGCGTTGCCCCAGGGACAACTAACTATGGCTACACCTTC
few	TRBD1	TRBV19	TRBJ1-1	CASSSGTGRITEAFF	TGTGCCAGTAGTTCCGGGACAGGGCGAATCACTGAAGCTTTCTTT
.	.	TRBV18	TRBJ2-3	CASSPQSSRSDTQYF	TGTGCCAGCTCACCACAGTCCAGCAGGTCAGATACGCAGTATTTT
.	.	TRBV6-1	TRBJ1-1	CASSDRQVGYTEAFF	TGTGCCAGCAGTGACAGACAGGTGGGTTACACTGAAGCTTTCTTT
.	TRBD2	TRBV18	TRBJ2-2	CASSKYTSGQNTGELFF	TGTGCCAGCTCAAAGTATACTAGCGGGCAGAACACCGGGGAGCTGTTTTTT
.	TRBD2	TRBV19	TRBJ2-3	CASSPGLADTDTQYF	TGTGCCAGTAGCCCGGGACTAGCGGACACAGATACGCAGTATTTT
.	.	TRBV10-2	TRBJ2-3	CASRVGATDTQYF	TGCGCCAGCAGGGTTGGGGCCACAGATACGCAGTATTTT
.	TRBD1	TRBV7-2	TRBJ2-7	CASSARTGDEQYF	TGTGCCAGCAGCGCCCGAACAGGGGACGAGCAGTACTTC
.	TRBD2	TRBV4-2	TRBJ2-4	CASSQASGGLNIQYF	TGTGCCAGCAGCCAAGCCTCGGGAGGGTTAAACATTCAGTACTTC
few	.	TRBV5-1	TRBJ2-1	CASSLDGSNNEQFF	TGCGCCAGCAGCTTGGATGGCTCGAACAATGAGCAGTTCTTC
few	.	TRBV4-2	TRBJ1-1	CASSQDSGRWNTEAFF	TGTGCCAGCAGCCAAGATAGCGGGCGATGGAACACTGAAGCTTTCTTT
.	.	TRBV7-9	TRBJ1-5	CASSARTSLYQHF	TGTGCCAGCAGCGCTAGGACTTCCCTCTACCAGCATTTT
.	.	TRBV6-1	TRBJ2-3	CASNRVDTDTQYF	TGTGCCAGCAATCGGGTGGACACAGATACGCAGTATTTT
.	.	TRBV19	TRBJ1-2	CASSIGTRERSGYTF	TGTGCCAGTAGTATTGGGACACGGGAACGATCCGGCTACACCTTC
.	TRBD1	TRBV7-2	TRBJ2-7	CASSSTGDHEQYF	TGTGCCAGCAGCTCCACAGGGGATCACGAGCAGTACTTC
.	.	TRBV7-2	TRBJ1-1	CASSPDNPTVYTEAFF	TGTGCCAGCAGCCCAGATAACCCGACAGTTTATACTGAAGCTTTCTTT
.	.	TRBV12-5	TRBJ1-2	CASGSGGSNRGYTF	TGTGCTAGTGGTTCGGGGGGCTCAAACCGTGGCTACACCTTC
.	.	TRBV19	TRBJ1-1	CASKAGSGVNTEAFF	TGTGCCAGTAAAGCCGGTTCGGGGGTGAACACTGAAGCTTTCTTT
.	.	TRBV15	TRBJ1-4	CATSKPGPNEKLFF	TGTGCCACCAGTAAACCGGGTCCTAATGAAAAACTGTTTTTT
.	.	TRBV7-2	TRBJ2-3	CASSPRGAGSFTDTQYF	TGTGCCAGCAGCCCCAGGGGGGCGGGATCTTTCACAGATACGCAGTATTTT
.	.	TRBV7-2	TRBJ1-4	CASSLVRTELFF	TGTGCCAGCAGCTTAGTAAGGACAGAACTGTTTTTT
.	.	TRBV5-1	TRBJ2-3	CASSLAGEDTQYF	TGCGCCAGCAGCTTGGCCGGGGAGGATACGCAGTATTTT
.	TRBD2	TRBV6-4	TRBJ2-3	CASSPTSGGRTDTQYF	TGTGCCAGCAGTCCCACGAGCGGGGGACGCACAGATACGCAGTATTTT
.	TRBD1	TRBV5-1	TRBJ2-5	CASSPRQGETQYF	TGCGCCAGCAGCCCGAGACAGGGAGAGACCCAGTACTTC
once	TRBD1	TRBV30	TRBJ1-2	CALGTGEDNYGYTF	TGTGCCCTCGGGACAGGGGAAGATAACTATGGCTACACCTTC
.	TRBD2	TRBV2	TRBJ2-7	CASSGRAGGPHEQYF	TGTGCCAGCAGTGGCCGGGCGGGGGGGCCCCACGAGCAGTACTTC
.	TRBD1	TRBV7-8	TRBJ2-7	CASRAGQGPYEQYF	TGTGCCAGCAGAGCAGGACAGGGCCCCTACGAGCAGTACTTC
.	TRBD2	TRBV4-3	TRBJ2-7	CASSYTRGVSYEQYF	TGCGCCAGCAGTTATACGCGGGGGGTCTCCTACGAGCAGTACTTC
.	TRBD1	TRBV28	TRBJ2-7	CASSSQGTGAYEQYF	TGTGCCAGCAGTTCTCAAGGGACAGGGGCCTACGAGCAGTACTTC
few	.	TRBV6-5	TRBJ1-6	CASSWREGSPLHF	TGTGCCAGCAGTTGGAGGGAGGGCTCACCCCTCCACTTT
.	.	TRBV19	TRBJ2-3	CASTIGRGTDTQYF	TGTGCCAGTACTATAGGTCGGGGAACAGATACGCAGTATTTT
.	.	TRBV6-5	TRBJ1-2	CASSYSQVGQSYGYTF	TGTGCCAGCAGTTACTCACAGGTCGGGCAAAGCTATGGCTACACCTTC
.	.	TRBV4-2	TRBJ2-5	CASSQATAGETQYF	TGTGCCAGCAGCCAAGCGACAGCCGGGGAGACCCAGTACTTC
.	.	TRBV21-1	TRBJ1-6	CASSKNFGSSYNSPLHF	TGTGCCAGCAGCAAAAATTTCGGGTCCTCCTATAATTCACCCCTCCACTTT
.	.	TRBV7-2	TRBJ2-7	CASSLVGSQSYEQYF	TGTGCCAGCAGCTTAGTGGGCTCACAATCCTACGAGCAGTACTTC